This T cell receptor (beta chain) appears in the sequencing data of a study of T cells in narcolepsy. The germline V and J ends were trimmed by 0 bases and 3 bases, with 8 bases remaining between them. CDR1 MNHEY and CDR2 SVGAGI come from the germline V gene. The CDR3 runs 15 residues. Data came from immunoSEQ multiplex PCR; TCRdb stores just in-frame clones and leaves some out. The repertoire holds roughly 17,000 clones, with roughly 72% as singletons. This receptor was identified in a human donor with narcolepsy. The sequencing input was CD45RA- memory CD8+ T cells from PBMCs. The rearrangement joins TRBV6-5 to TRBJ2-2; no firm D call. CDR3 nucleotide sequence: TGTGCCAGCAGTTACTCGACTGGCGACACCGGGGAGCTGTTTTTT. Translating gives CASSYSTGDTGELFF.